This T cell receptor beta chain comes out of a study of T cell changes during pregnancy in multiple sclerosis. The trim removed 9 bases at V and 3 bases at J, leaving 7 bases unmatched. Germline V lookup: CDR1 ENHRY, CDR2 SYGVKD. This CDR3 region has 13 residues. This clone has only a few counts. Repertoires were generated with immunoSEQ multiplex PCR, while TCRdb's copy carries only in-frame clones and drops some. This table has tens of thousands of clones, 96% appearing once. The material was peripheral blood, obtained in the second trimester of pregnancy. This TCR was sampled from a female donor with multiple sclerosis, enrolled in a pregnancy study. The genes are TRBV10-3 and TRBJ2-7; TRBD1 matches at 8 bases. In DNA form, the CDR3 reads TGTGCCATAGGGACAGGCTCCCTCTACGAGCAGTACTTC. Its protein product is CAIGTGSLYEQYF.